This T cell receptor beta chain derives from a study of identical twins. General study points: A lower insertion count was a feature of abundant cord blood beta clonotypes, with no such feature in memory repertoires. Donors were not followed over many years; analysis was cross-sectional.

MiXCR, applied by TCRdb to the 5' RACE reads, yields one record per CDR3 protein. The sample holds 700,000 or so distinct CDR3 sequences; more than 6.5% are singletons and the top ten take around 0.95%. This clonotype was seen many times. What it recognizes is unknown. All of the donors were Caucasians in good health. In addition, the sample was reused for a study of yellow fever vaccine responses in identical twins.

This TCR was sampled from a woman aged 18-30 years in good health. Sequencing was performed on PBMCs.

In DNA form, the CDR3 reads TGTGCCAGTCACAGGGAGGGGGTTACAGATACGCAGTATTTT. Amino acids: CASHREGVTDTQYF. V usage is TRBV7-8 and J usage is TRBJ2-3; D possibly corresponds to TRBD2 (7 bases). V shed 9 bases and J shed 3 bases, with 16 bases lying between them. The CDR3 has 14 residues. CDR1 is SGHVS, CDR2 FQNEAQ, per germline.